The clone carrying this TCR beta chain is termed medium-sized (0.01 to 0.1%). One entry per CDR3 protein results from TCRdb running MiXCR on the RACE reads. The sample shows tens of thousands of distinct CDR3 sequences, about 9.3% of them seen only once. This sample stems from a study of human T cells and chemical hapten exposure. Time point defined: patch test 1, 2 weeks after DPC sensitization. The treatment: therapeutic diphenylcyclopropenone sensitization with weekly scalp DPC. Germline-derived CDR1 and CDR2 are KGHSH and LQKENI. V lost 6 bases to trimming and J lost 9 bases; unmatched junction nucleotides: 12. The CDR3 extends over 15 amino acids.

The J gene is TRBJ2-1, the V gene TRBV18; 9 bases line up with TRBD1. The sequence was collected from a woman aged 35 to 49 with alopecia areata. Some clones in this sample may be carry-over from other donors' samples. Source: whole blood, taken in connection with sensitization to the hapten diphenylcyclopropenone (DPC). The CDR3 sequence is CASSLGTGRLGEQFF. Written as DNA, the CDR3 is TGTGCCAGCTCCCTCGGGACAGGGAGGTTGGGTGAGCAGTTCTTC.